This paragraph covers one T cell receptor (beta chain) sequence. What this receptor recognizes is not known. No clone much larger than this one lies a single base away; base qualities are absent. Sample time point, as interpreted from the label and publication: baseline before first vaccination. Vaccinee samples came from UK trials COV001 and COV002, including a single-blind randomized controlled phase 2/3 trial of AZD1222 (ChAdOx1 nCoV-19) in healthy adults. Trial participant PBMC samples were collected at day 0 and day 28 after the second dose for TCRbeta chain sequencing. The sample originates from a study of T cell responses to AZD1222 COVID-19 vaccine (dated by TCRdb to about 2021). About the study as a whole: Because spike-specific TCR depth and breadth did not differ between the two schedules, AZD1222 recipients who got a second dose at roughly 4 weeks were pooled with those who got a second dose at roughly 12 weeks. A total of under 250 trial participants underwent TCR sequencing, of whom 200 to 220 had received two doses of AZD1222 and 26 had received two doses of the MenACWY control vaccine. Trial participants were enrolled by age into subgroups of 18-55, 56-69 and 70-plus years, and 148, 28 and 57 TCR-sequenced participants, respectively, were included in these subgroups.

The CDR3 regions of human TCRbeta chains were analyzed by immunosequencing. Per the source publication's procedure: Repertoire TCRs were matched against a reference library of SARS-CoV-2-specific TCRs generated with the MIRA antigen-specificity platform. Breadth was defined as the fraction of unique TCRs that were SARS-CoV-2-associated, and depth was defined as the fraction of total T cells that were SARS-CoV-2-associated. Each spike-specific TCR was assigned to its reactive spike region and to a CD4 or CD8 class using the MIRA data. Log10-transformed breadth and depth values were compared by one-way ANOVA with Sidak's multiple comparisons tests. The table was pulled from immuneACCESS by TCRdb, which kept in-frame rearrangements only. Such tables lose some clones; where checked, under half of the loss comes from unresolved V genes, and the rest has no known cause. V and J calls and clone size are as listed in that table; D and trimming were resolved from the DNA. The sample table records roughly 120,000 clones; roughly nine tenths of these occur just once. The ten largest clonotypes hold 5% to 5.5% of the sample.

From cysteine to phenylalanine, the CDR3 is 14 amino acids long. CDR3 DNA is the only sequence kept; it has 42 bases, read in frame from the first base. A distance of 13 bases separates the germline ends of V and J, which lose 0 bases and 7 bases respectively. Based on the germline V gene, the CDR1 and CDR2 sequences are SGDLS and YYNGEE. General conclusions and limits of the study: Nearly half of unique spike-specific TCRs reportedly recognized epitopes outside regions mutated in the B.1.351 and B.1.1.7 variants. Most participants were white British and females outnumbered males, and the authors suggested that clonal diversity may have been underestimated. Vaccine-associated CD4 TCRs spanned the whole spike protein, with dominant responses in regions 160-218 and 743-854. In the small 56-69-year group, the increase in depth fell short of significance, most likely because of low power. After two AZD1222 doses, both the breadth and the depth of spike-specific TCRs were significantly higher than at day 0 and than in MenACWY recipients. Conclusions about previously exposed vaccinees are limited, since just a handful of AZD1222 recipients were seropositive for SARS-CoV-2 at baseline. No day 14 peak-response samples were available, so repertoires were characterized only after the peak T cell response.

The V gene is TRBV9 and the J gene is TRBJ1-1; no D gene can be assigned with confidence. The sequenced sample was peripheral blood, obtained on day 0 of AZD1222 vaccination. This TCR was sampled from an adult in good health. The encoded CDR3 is CASSVVVSGNEAFF. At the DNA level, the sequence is TGTGCCAGCAGCGTAGTGGTAAGTGGGAATGAAGCTTTCTTT.